These 22 T cell receptor beta chains were sequenced from one sample in a study of T cells in Graves' hyperthyroidism and ophthalmopathy. It was RNA transcripts that yielded the amplified TCR beta CDR3 regions. First-round RT-PCR with HTBI primers amplified the TCR CDR3 region. A single record per CDR3 protein comes from TCRdb applying MiXCR to the multiplex PCR reads. The sample holds about 480,000 distinct CDR3 sequences, approximately 15% seen once. The sample comprised blood. These receptor sequences come from a woman younger than 30 with Graves' hyperthyroidism.

This clonotype was observed a handful of times. This chain uses TRBV6-1 with TRBJ1-2; 9 bases are shared with TRBD1. The CDR3 is made up of 15 amino acids. The junction had 4 bases not matched to a gene; V was cut back by 1 base and J by 4 bases. Germline V gene sequence: CDR1 MNHNS, CDR2 SASEGT. In nucleotides, the CDR3 is TGTGCCAGCAGTGAAGTACAGGGGGCGGGCTATGGCTACACCTTC. Its protein product is CASSEVQGAGYGYTF.

The rearrangement uses TRBV10-1 and TRBJ2-1; perhaps TRBD2 as D (5 bases). The V end was cut by 4 bases, the J end by 6 bases, with 10 bases between. CDR3 length: 13 residues. Looked up from germline, CDR1 is WNHNN and CDR2 is SYGVQD (reference sequence). The CDR3 region has the DNA TGCGCCAGCAGTGGGACTCCGCGCAATGAGCAGTTCTTC. This encodes CASSGTPRNEQFF.

This clonotype showed up many times. J is TRBJ2-7 and V is TRBV6-1; D is possibly TRBD2 (5 bases). Germline lookup yields CDR1 MNHNS and CDR2 SASEGT. V was trimmed by 7 bases and J by 2 bases, leaving 9 bases between them. The CDR3 contains 12 residues. CDR3 DNA sequence: TGTGCCAGCACCGAACTAGCCTACGAGCAGTACTTC. Its protein product is CASTELAYEQYF.

This clonotype has ten or more counts. The V gene is TRBV20-1, the J gene TRBJ2-5; D gene ambiguous. The CDR3 is made up of 16 amino acids. V gave up 0 bases and J gave up 0 bases, with 14 bases separating them. Germline V gene sequence: CDR1 DFQATT, CDR2 SNEGSKA (reference sequence). CDR3 DNA sequence: TGCAGTGCTAGAGATAGCAGATTGCCCTACCAAGAGACCCAGTACTTC. Translation: CSARDSRLPYQETQYF.

This clonotype was recorded at least ten times. The chain couples TRBV11-2 to TRBJ2-3; possible D gene TRBD2, 6 bases. V lost 2 bases to trimming and J lost 2 bases, with 17 bases between them. The germline V gene has CDR1 SGHAT and CDR2 FQNNGV. The CDR3 covers 17 residues. Here the CDR3 reads CASSLPFRESSTDTQYF. The CDR3 coding sequence is TGTGCCAGCAGCTTACCTTTCCGGGAGAGCTCCACAGATACGCAGTATTTT.

CDR3 sequence reads: CASSHNLVTEAFF. DNA for the CDR3: TGTGCCAGCAGCCACAACCTGGTCACTGAAGCTTTCTTT. The rearrangement uses TRBV7-9 and TRBJ1-1; no firm D call. Germline values: CDR1 SEHNR, CDR2 FQNEAQ (reference sequence). The CDR3 loop spans 13 amino acids. V lost 5 bases and J 4 bases, leaving 11 bases between the germline ends.

Many counts were recorded for this clonotype. J is TRBJ2-2 and V is TRBV29-1, with 7 bases matching TRBD2. The V segment lost 5 bases and the J segment 7 bases; nucleotides outside the gene matches: 19. Germline V lookup: CDR1 SQVTM, CDR2 ANQGSEA. This CDR3 is 17 amino acids long. This CDR3 reads CSVRPSLAVSPDGELFF. The DNA for the CDR3 is TGCAGCGTTCGACCCTCCCTAGCGGTTTCTCCAGACGGGGAGCTGTTTTTT.

The V and J genes are TRBV29-1 and TRBJ2-4; 7 nucleotides line up with TRBD2. The germline V gene encodes CDR1 SQVTM and CDR2 ANQGSEA. The CDR3 runs to 15 residues. With 7 bases clipped from V and 3 bases from J, the junction kept 12 bases outside the gene matches. This chain's CDR3 is CSADPPPGGKNIQYF. The CDR3 nucleotides are TGCAGCGCCGACCCTCCACCGGGGGGCAAAAACATTCAGTACTTC.

V and J are TRBV9 and TRBJ2-1; TRBD1 matches 7 bases. The germline V gene has CDR1 SGDLS and CDR2 YYNGEE. V dropped 0 bases and J dropped 2; count of bases not matched to a gene: 20. The CDR3 runs to 21 residues. The CDR3 sequence is CASSVGLGETGWTATYNEQFF. For the CDR3, the DNA is TGTGCCAGCAGCGTAGGTTTGGGGGAGACAGGGTGGACAGCGACCTACAATGAGCAGTTCTTC.

This clonotype was observed at least ten times. J is TRBJ1-1 and V is TRBV5-1, with a tentative D call TRBD1 (5 bases). CDR1 and CDR2 (germline): SGHRS, YFSETQ. The CDR3 contains 14 residues. V gave up 4 bases and J gave up 3 bases, with 13 bases separating them. The CDR3 coding sequence is TGCGCCAGCAGCCTGAGGGCACAGGACACTGAAGCTTTCTTT. This gives the protein CASSLRAQDTEAFF.

This clonotype was picked up many times. V usage is TRBV19 and J usage is TRBJ2-5; 7 bases agree with TRBD2. The CDR3 loop spans 14 amino acids. Germline CDR1 and CDR2: LNHDA and SQIVND (reference sequence). The V and J ends lost 6 bases and 6 bases, in that order; junction bases with no gene match: 10. The CDR3 reads CASRSIGAGQTQYF. The CDR3 DNA reads TGTGCCAGTAGATCCATAGGAGCGGGGCAGACCCAGTACTTC.

This clonotype came up many times. The rearrangement links TRBV9 to TRBJ1-2, with D possibly being TRBD1 (6 bases). The ends were cut back, 0 bases at V and 2 bases at J, with 8 bases in the middle. From germline, CDR1 is SGDLS and CDR2 YYNGEE. The CDR3 spans 14 residues. The CDR3 spells CASSVGGQNYGYTF. The CDR3 nucleotides are TGTGCCAGCAGCGTAGGAGGACAGAACTATGGCTACACCTTC.

The CDR3 DNA sequence: TGTGCCAGCAGCTTAGGGGACTTCGTAGCCTACGAGCAGTACGTC. Translation: CASSLGDFVAYEQYV. The V and J genes are TRBV7-9 and TRBJ2-7, with D possibly matching TRBD2 (6 bases). The CDR3 sequence is 15 residues long. The germline V gene has CDR1 SEHNR and CDR2 FQNEAQ (reference sequence). Trimming took off 1 base at V and 2 bases at J, with 12 bases between the two ends.

In this sample, this clonotype turned up a few times. The chain uses TRBV9 and TRBJ2-3, with 12 bases that match TRBD2. Germline loops: CDR1 SGDLS, CDR2 YYNGEE. The CDR3 runs 17 residues. V shed 4 bases and J 0 bases; nucleotides not matched to a gene: 6. Here the CDR3 reads CASSSSGGATSTDTQYF. CDR3 DNA sequence: TGTGCCAGCAGCTCTAGCGGGGGGGCCACTAGCACAGATACGCAGTATTTT.

This clonotype is a singleton in its sample. The CDR3 nucleotides are TGTGCCAGTAGTTGGGGTAGAGTTGGAAACACCATATATTTT. It translates to CASSWGRVGNTIYF. The chain combines TRBV19 with TRBJ1-3; D uncertain. V was trimmed by 5 bases and J by 3 bases, leaving 11 bases between them. Looked up from germline, CDR1 is LNHDA and CDR2 is SQIVND (reference sequence). The CDR3 covers 14 residues. Full variable domain (rest looked up from reference TRBV19 and TRBJ1-3): DGGITQSPKYLFRKEGQNVTLSCEQNLNHDAMYWYRQDPGQGLRLIYYSQIVNDFQKGDIAEGYSVSREKKESFPLTVTSAQKNPTAFYLCASSWGRVGNTIYFGEGSWLTVV.

This clonotype turned up a few times. CDR3 sequence reads: CSASGLAGLNTGELFF. In DNA form, the CDR3 reads TGCAGTGCTAGTGGGTTAGCGGGCCTAAACACCGGGGAGCTGTTTTTT. The V call is TRBV20-1, the J call TRBJ2-2; 7 nucleotides agree with TRBD2. CDR3 length equals 16 residues. The germline CDR1 and CDR2 sequences are DFQATT and SNEGSKA (reference sequence). V shed 3 bases and J 2 bases; nucleotides not matched to a gene: 9.

This clonotype was counted between two and nine times. V usage is TRBV19 and J usage is TRBJ1-2; D might be TRBD1 (6 bases). CDR3 size: 15 residues. The V gene's germline CDR1 is LNHDA and CDR2 SQIVND (reference sequence). V shed 7 bases and J shed 4 bases, with 19 bases lying between them. The CDR3 DNA reads as TGTGCCAGTACTCCCTCCGGGCAGGGGACCTATGGCTACACCTTC. It yields the protein CASTPSGQGTYGYTF.

This clonotype was seen many times. The chain recombines TRBV7-9 with TRBJ1-5; 8 bases agree with TRBD1. Germline CDR1 is SEHNR and CDR2 is FQNEAQ (reference sequence). Losses at the gene ends were 6 bases for V and 0 bases for J; bases not matched to a gene: 7. This CDR3 has 16 residues. The chain's CDR3 is CASSTGTGNSNQPQHF. CDR3 DNA: TGTGCCAGCAGTACCGGGACAGGCAATAGCAATCAGCCCCAGCATTTT.

The gene calls are TRBV30 and TRBJ1-5, with 11 nucleotides matching TRBD1. This CDR3 has 15 amino acids. Germline V lookup: CDR1 GTSNPN, CDR2 SVGIG (reference sequence). V lost 1 base, J lost 5 bases, and 4 bases stayed unmatched. The CDR3 region has the DNA TGTGCCTGGAGTGAAGGACAGGGGGCTTATCAGCCCCAGCATTTT. Its translation is CAWSEGQGAYQPQHF.

This clonotype was detected many times. The chain uses TRBV28 and TRBJ1-6, with D possibly matching TRBD1 (5 bases). The germline CDR1 and CDR2 sequences are MDHEN and SYDVKM. Between the trimmed V and J ends, which lost 6 bases and 14 bases, there was a span of 20 bases. The length of the CDR3 is 14 residues. CDR3 DNA sequence: TGTGCCAGCAGACCCCGGGACCCGGTCCGATCCCTCCACTTT. This sequence encodes CASRPRDPVRSLHF.

This clonotype was counted many times. This chain connects TRBV25-1 to TRBJ2-5; 7 positions match TRBD2. V was pared by 4 bases and J by 7 bases, with 3 bases of the junction left unmatched. Germline V CDR1 and CDR2: MGHDK, SYGVNS. The CDR3 length is 12 residues. CDR3 region: CASSATGGTQYF. CDR3 sequence (DNA): TGTGCCAGCAGTGCCACGGGGGGGACCCAGTACTTC.

The CDR3 DNA follows: TGTGCCAGCAGTGATTACCTGGGGAAGGTATACAATGAGCAGTTCTTC. It codes for CASSDYLGKVYNEQFF. The V call is TRBV25-1, the J call TRBJ2-1; D is unclear. Germline CDR1 reads MGHDK; CDR2 reads SYGVNS. Trimming stripped 3 bases from V and 4 bases from J, with 16 bases between. The CDR3 consists of 16 residues.